This T cell receptor (beta chain) emerged from a study of T cell clonality in common variable immunodeficiency. Overall study findings and caveats: Fewer deletions and N-nucleotide insertions were reportedly seen in common variable immunodeficiency TCR beta sequences. TCRbeta clonality was increased in CVID versus healthy controls.

TCRdb keeps only in-frame clones here, not all; method: immunoSEQ multiplex PCR. Observed in the sample are about 60,000 clones, none of them singletons. The V and J ends lost 0 bases and 3 bases respectively, with 6 bases between them. The CDR3 sequence is 13 residues long. CDR1 and CDR2 (germline): GTSNPN, SVGIG (reference sequence). This clone was seen many times. What it binds is not known. The CDR3 end is not reached by the read, which stops 3 residues before it; the germline J gene fills it in. The chain uses TRBV30 and TRBJ2-1, with D unclear. This TCR was recovered from a person between 18 and 75 years old in good health. The specimen sequenced was peripheral blood mononuclear cells. CDR3 region: CAWSVRHYNEQFF. Incomplete CDR3 DNA: TGTGCCTGGAGTGTAAGGCACTACAATGAG. The complete variable domain, with remaining parts taken from reference TRBV30 and TRBJ2-1, reads SQTIHQWPATLVQPVGSPLSLECTVEGTSNPNLYWYRQAAGRGLQLLFYSVGIGQISSEVPQNLSASRPQDRQFILSSKKLLLSDSGFYLCAWSVRHYNEQFFGPGTRLTVL.